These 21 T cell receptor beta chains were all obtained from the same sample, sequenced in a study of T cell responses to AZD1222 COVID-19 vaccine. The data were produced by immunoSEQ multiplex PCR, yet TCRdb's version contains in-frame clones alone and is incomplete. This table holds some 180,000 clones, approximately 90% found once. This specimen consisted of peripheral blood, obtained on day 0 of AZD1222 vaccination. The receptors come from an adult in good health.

CDR3 DNA: TGTGCCAGCAGTGAGACATGGCTAGCGGGAGTTTCGTCCCTTTCCTACGAGCAGTACTTC. Encoded protein: CASSETWLAGVSSLSYEQYF. The chain has TRBV6-1 and TRBJ2-7; 10 bases map to TRBD2. CDR3 length: 20 residues. The junction had 18 bases not matched to a gene; V was cut back by 3 bases and J by 1 base. Germline V lookup: CDR1 MNHNS, CDR2 SASEGT.

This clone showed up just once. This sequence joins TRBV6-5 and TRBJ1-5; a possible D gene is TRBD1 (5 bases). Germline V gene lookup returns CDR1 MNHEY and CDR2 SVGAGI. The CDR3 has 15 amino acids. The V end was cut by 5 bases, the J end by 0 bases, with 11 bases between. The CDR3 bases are TGTGCCAGCAGTACCGCAGGGAATAGCAATCAGCCCCAGCATTTT. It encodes CASSTAGNSNQPQHF.

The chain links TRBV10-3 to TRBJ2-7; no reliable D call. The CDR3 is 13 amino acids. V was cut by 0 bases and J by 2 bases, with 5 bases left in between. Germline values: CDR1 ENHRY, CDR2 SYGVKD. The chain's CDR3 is CAISESWAYEQYF. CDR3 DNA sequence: TGTGCCATCAGTGAGTCGTGGGCCTACGAGCAGTACTTC.

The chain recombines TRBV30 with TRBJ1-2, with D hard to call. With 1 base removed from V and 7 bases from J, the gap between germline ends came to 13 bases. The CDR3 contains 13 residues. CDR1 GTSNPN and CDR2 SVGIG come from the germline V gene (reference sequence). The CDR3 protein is CAWSASPTGGYTF. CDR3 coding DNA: TGTGCCTGGAGTGCAAGCCCTACTGGTGGCTACACCTTC.

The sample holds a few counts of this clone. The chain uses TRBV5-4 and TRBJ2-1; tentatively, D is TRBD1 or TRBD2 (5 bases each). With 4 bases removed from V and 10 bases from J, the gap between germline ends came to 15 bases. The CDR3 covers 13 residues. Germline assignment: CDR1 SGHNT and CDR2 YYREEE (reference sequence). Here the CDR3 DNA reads TGTGCCAGCAGCCTGAGGGACCGACGGGAGCAGTTCTTC. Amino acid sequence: CASSLRDRREQFF. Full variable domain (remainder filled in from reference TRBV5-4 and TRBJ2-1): ETGVTQSPTHLIKTRGQQVTLRCSSQSGHNTVSWYQQALGQGPQFIFQYYREEENGRGNFPPRFSGLQFPNYSSELNVNALELDDSALYLCASSLRDRREQFFGPGTRLTVL.

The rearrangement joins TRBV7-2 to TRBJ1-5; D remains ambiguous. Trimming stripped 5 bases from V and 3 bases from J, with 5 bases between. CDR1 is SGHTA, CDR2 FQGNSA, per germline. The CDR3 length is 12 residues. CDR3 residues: CASSVNNQPQHF. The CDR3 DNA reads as TGTGCCAGCAGCGTGAACAATCAGCCCCAGCATTTT.

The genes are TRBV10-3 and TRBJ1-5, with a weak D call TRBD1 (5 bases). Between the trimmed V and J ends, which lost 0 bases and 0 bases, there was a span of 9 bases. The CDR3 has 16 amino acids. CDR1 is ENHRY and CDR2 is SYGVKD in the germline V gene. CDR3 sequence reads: CAISESPGLSNQPQHF. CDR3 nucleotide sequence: TGTGCCATCAGTGAGTCGCCAGGGCTTAGCAATCAGCCCCAGCATTTT.

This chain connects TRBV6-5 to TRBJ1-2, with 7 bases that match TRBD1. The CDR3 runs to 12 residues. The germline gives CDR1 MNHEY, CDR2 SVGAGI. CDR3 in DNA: TGTGTCGTCTCAGGGGGTAACTATGGCTACACCTTC. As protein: CVVSGGNYGYTF.

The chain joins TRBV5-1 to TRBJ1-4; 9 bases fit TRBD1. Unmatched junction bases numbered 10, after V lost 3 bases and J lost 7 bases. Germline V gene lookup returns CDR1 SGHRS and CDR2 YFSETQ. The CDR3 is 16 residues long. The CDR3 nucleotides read TGCGCCAGCAGCTCTAAAAAGACAGGGGGAGGTGAAAAACTGTTTTTT. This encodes CASSSKKTGGGEKLFF.

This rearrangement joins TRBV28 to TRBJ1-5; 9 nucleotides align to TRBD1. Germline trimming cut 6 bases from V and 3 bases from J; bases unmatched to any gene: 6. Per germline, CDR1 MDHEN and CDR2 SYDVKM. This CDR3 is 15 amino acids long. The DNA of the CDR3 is TGTGCCAGCAGCCGGACAGGGGACGACAATCAGCCCCAGCATTTT. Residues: CASSRTGDDNQPQHF.

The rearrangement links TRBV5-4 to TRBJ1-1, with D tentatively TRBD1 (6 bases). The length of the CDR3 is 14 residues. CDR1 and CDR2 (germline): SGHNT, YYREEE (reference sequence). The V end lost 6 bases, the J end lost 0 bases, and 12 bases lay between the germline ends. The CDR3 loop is CASTRGQMNTEAFF. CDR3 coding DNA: TGTGCCAGCACCCGCGGACAGATGAACACTGAAGCTTTCTTT.

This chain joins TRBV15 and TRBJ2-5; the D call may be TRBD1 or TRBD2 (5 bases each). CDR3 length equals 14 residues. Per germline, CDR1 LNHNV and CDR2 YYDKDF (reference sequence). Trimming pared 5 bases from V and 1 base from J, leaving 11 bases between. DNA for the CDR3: TGTGCCACCAGCCAGGGTGGGGGCCAAGAGACCCAGTACTTC. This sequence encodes CATSQGGGQETQYF.

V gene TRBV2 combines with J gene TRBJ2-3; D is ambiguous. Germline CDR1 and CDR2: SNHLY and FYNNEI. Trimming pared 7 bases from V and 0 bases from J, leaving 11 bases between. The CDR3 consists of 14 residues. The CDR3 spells CASKVGISTDTQYF. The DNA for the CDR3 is TGTGCCAGCAAGGTGGGGATTAGCACAGATACGCAGTATTTT.

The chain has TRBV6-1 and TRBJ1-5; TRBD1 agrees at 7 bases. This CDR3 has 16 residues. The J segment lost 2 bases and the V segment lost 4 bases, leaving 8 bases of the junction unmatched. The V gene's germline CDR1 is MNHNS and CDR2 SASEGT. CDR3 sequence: CASSGAYRGRNQPQHF. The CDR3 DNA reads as TGTGCCAGCAGTGGAGCGTACAGGGGACGCAATCAGCCCCAGCATTTT.

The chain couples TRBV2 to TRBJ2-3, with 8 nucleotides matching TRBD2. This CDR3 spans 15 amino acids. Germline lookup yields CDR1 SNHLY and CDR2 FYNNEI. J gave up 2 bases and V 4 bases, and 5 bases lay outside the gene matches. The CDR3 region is CASSANSGVTDTQYF. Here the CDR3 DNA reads TGTGCCAGCAGTGCGAATAGCGGGGTCACAGATACGCAGTATTTT.

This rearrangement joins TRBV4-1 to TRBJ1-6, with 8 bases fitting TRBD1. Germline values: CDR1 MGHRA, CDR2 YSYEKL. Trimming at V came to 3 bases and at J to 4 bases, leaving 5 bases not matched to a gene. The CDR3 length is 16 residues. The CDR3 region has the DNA TGCGCCAGCAGCCAGATGGGGACAGGTTATAATTCACCCCTCCACTTT. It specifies CASSQMGTGYNSPLHF.

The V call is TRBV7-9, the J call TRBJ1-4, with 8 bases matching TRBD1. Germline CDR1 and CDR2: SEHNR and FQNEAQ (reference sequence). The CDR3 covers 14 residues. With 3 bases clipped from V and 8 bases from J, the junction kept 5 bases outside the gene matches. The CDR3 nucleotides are TGTGCCAGCAGCTTGCGACAGGGGCGGGAAAAACTGTTTTTT. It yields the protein CASSLRQGREKLFF.

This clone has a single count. CDR3 sequence: CAISTGPTEAFF. DNA for the CDR3: TGTGCCATCAGTACCGGGCCGACTGAAGCTTTCTTT. The rearrangement links TRBV10-3 to TRBJ1-1; D unresolved. Germline loops: CDR1 ENHRY, CDR2 SYGVKD. The CDR3 is 12 residues long. Between the trimmed V and J ends, which lost 5 bases and 5 bases, there was a span of 9 bases.

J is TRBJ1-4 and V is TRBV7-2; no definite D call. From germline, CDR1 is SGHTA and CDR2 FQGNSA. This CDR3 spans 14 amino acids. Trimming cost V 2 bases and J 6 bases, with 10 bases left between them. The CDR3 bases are TGTGCCAGCAGCTTACGGCGCGGTGATGAAAAACTGTTTTTT. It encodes CASSLRRGDEKLFF.

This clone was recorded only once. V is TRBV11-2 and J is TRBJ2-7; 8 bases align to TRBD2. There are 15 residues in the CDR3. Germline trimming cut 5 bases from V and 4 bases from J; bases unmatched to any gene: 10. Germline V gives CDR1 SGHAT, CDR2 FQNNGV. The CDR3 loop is CASSPIGRGAYEQYF. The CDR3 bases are TGTGCCAGCAGCCCAATCGGGCGGGGGGCATACGAGCAGTACTTC.

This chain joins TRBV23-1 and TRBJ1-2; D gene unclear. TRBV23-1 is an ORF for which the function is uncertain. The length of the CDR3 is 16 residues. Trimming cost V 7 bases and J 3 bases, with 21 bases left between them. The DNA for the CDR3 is TGCGCCAGCATCTTCAATAGCTCCTCGGTAGACTATGGCTACACCTTC. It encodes CASIFNSSSVDYGYTF.